Below, 24 T cell receptor beta chains from the same sample are listed, as sequenced in a study of T cell responses to AZD1222 COVID-19 vaccine. This table comes from immunoSEQ multiplex PCR, and its TCRdb copy is limited to in-frame clones, with some not included. The sample yields about 97,000 clones, roughly nine tenths seen once. The input for sequencing was peripheral blood, taken on day 0 of AZD1222 vaccination. The receptors come from an adult in good health.

This clone appeared once. The chain is built from TRBV11-2 and TRBJ1-3, with no clear D. CDR1 SGHAT and CDR2 FQNNGV come from the germline V gene. This CDR3 region has 17 residues. V gave up 0 bases and J gave up 0 bases, with 12 bases separating them. The CDR3 DNA follows: TGTGCCAGCAGCTTAGATCCCTCGGAATACTCTGGAAACACCATATATTTT. Its translation: CASSLDPSEYSGNTIYF.

The rearrangement links TRBV7-9 to TRBJ1-2; unclear D gene. Germline CDR1 and CDR2: SEHNR and FQNEAQ (reference sequence). Deletions cut 0 bases from V and 2 bases from J, with 7 bases between. The CDR3 runs to 14 residues. This chain's CDR3 is CASSLARANYGYTF. DNA for the CDR3: TGTGCCAGCAGCTTAGCGAGGGCCAACTATGGCTACACCTTC. Supplemented by reference TRBV7-9 and TRBJ1-2, the full variable domain reads DTGVSQNPRHKITKRGQNVTFRCDPISEHNRLYWYRQTLGQGPEFLTYFQNEAQLEKSRLLSDRFSAERPKGSFSTLEIQRTEQGDSAMYLCASSLARANYGYTFGSGTRLTVV.

The gene calls are TRBV2 and TRBJ2-3; 13 nucleotides agree with TRBD2. The V gene end was trimmed by 6 bases and the J gene end by 14 bases; junction bases not matched to a gene: 8. Germline V CDR1 and CDR2: SNHLY, FYNNEI. This CDR3 is built from 13 residues. Written as DNA, the CDR3 is TGTGCCAGCAGCGGGACTAGCGGGGTGATGTGGTATTTT. It specifies CASSGTSGVMWYF.

CDR3 bases: TGTGCCAGTTTGCATAGGACTTACCGCTCCTACGAGCAGTACTTC. Translated, it gives CASLHRTYRSYEQYF. The genes are TRBV5-6 and TRBJ2-7; a possible D gene is TRBD2 (5 bases). This CDR3 spans 15 amino acids. Germline assignment: CDR1 SGHDT and CDR2 YYEEEE. V lost 8 bases to trimming and J lost 0 bases, with 18 bases between them.

J is TRBJ2-5 and V is TRBV2, with TRBD2 matching over 9 bases. The CDR3 length is 16 residues. V lost 1 base, J lost 4 bases, and 7 bases stayed unmatched. In germline, CDR1 is SNHLY, CDR2 FYNNEI. As DNA, the CDR3 is TGTGCCAGCAGTGAAGAGAGTAGCGGGAGCGGAGAGACCCAGTACTTC. Translation: CASSEESSGSGETQYF. Combining the CDR3 with reference TRBV2 and TRBJ2-5 gives the whole variable domain EPEVTQTPSHQVTQMGQEVILRCVPISNHLYFYWYRQILGQKVEFLVSFYNNEISEKSEIFDDQFSVERPDGSNFTLKIRSTKLEDSAMYFCASSEESSGSGETQYFGPGTRLLVL.

This clone was recorded once. The chain couples TRBV6-5 to TRBJ2-5; D is unclear. The V end lost 6 bases, the J end lost 5 bases, and 13 bases lay between the germline ends. Germline lookup yields CDR1 MNHEY and CDR2 SVGAGI. CDR3 length: 13 residues. CDR3 DNA: TGTGCCAGCAGCGCCCTAATGGGGGAGACCCAGTACTTC. Protein: CASSALMGETQYF.

The chain recombines TRBV4-1 with TRBJ1-1; 9 nucleotides match TRBD1. V gave up 8 bases and J gave up 11 bases; unmatched junction bases: 18. Germline CDR1 reads MGHRA; CDR2 reads YSYEKL. The CDR3 has 15 residues. The CDR3 coding sequence is TGCGCCAGCTCACTGACAGGGGGTCAACAAATAACGGCTTTCTTT. Translation: CASSLTGGQQITAFF.

The rearrangement links TRBV13 to TRBJ2-6; D may be TRBD1 (6 bases). Trimming stripped 5 bases from V and 6 bases from J, with 20 bases between. The CDR3 is made up of 17 amino acids. Germline V CDR1 and CDR2: PRHDT, FYEKMQ (reference sequence). CDR3 in amino acids: CASSRPGHFDVANVLTF. The DNA for the CDR3 is TGTGCCAGCAGCAGACCGGGACATTTTGACGTGGCCAACGTCCTGACTTTC. The complete variable domain, with remaining parts taken from reference TRBV13 and TRBJ2-6, reads AAGVIQSPRHLIKEKRETATLKCYPIPRHDTVYWYQQGPGQDPQFLISFYEKMQSDKGSIPDRFSAQQFSDYHSELNMSSLELGDSALYFCASSRPGHFDVANVLTFGAGSRLTVL.

J is TRBJ1-2 and V is TRBV6-6; 7 bases map to TRBD1. Germline assignment: CDR1 MNHNY and CDR2 SVGAGI (reference sequence). CDR3 length equals 14 residues. After removal of 0 bases from V and 4 bases from J, the junction contained 2 bases not matched to a gene. The DNA for the CDR3 is TGTGCCAGCAGTTACTCGACAGGGACCTATGGCTACACCTTC. Its protein product is CASSYSTGTYGYTF.

A few counts support this clone. The chain carries TRBV7-6 and TRBJ2-5; 8 bases line up with TRBD1. The CDR3 has 14 residues. With V trimmed by 3 bases and J by 3 bases, 3 bases remained unmatched. The germline V gene encodes CDR1 SGHVS and CDR2 FNYEAQ. The DNA for the CDR3 is TGTGCCAGCAGCTTTCAGGGGGCGAAAGAGACCCAGTACTTC. Translation gives CASSFQGAKETQYF.

V usage is TRBV6-6 and J usage is TRBJ1-1, with D maybe TRBD1 (6 bases). Germline V gives CDR1 MNHNY, CDR2 SVGAGI (reference sequence). The ends were cut back, 4 bases at V and 4 bases at J, with 13 bases in the middle. The CDR3 extends over 14 amino acids. The CDR3 DNA follows: TGTGCCAGCAGTTTGGCCGAGGGGGGCACTGAAGCTTTCTTT. Its translation is CASSLAEGGTEAFF.

The chain is built from TRBV15 and TRBJ1-6; no definite D call. The germline V gene encodes CDR1 LNHNV and CDR2 YYDKDF (reference sequence). Deletions cut 5 bases from V and 5 bases from J, with 10 bases between. CDR3 length: 14 residues. CDR3 nucleotide sequence: TGTGCCACCAGCCGAGCGGCCGATAATTCACCCCTCCACTTT. This encodes CATSRAADNSPLHF.

This chain links TRBV6-5 with TRBJ1-6, with 7 bases fitting TRBD1. Per the germline V gene, CDR1 is MNHEY and CDR2 is SVGAGI. This CDR3 has 15 amino acids. V lost 6 bases to trimming and J lost 6 bases; unmatched junction nucleotides: 8. The CDR3 DNA is TGTGCCAGCAGACCTCCGGGACAGATTAATTCACCCCTCCACTTT. It yields the protein CASRPPGQINSPLHF.

The chain carries TRBV14 and TRBJ2-7; D could derive from TRBD1 or TRBD2 (5 bases each). Germline values: CDR1 SGHDN, CDR2 FVKESK. The CDR3 sequence is 14 residues long. Deletions cut 4 bases from V and 4 bases from J, with 14 bases between. The CDR3 DNA follows: TGTGCCAGCAGCCCTCCGGGACGGTATTACGAGCAGTACTTC. It yields the protein CASSPPGRYYEQYF.

The J gene is TRBJ2-7, the V gene TRBV7-3, with 8 nucleotides matching TRBD1. CDR1 is SGHTA, CDR2 FQGTGA, per germline. The CDR3 runs to 14 residues. The junction had 8 bases not matched to a gene; V was cut back by 4 bases and J by 6 bases. The CDR3 DNA reads TGTGCCAGCAGCTCGACAGGGGTGGTACGCGAGCAGTACTTC. Protein sequence: CASSSTGVVREQYF.

The chain uses TRBV27 and TRBJ1-1; D uncertain. The V end lost 0 bases, the J end lost 10 bases, and 12 bases lay between the germline ends. This CDR3 has 13 amino acids. Germline loops: CDR1 MNHEY, CDR2 SMNVEV (reference sequence). Here the CDR3 reads CASSLSIVGRAFF. CDR3 coding DNA: TGTGCCAGCAGTTTATCGATCGTAGGTCGAGCTTTCTTT.

The chain employs TRBV6-4 and TRBJ2-1; 9 positions match TRBD2. The CDR3 has 15 residues. The germline V gene encodes CDR1 MRHNA and CDR2 SNTAGT. V trimming: 6 bases; J trimming: 0 bases; junction bases outside the gene matches: 3. CDR3 sequence (DNA): TGTGCCAGCAGCCCGACTAGCGGCTCCTACAATGAGCAGTTCTTC. Translation: CASSPTSGSYNEQFF.

This chain connects TRBV5-1 to TRBJ2-1; TRBD2 agrees at 8 bases. The V and J ends lost 0 bases and 5 bases, in that order; junction bases with no gene match: 4. Germline loops: CDR1 SGHRS, CDR2 YFSETQ. The CDR3 extends over 15 amino acids. The CDR3 DNA reads TGCGCCAGCAGCTTGGCAGCGGGAGATCACAATGAGCAGTTCTTC. It encodes CASSLAAGDHNEQFF. The variable domain in full, completed from reference TRBV5-1 and TRBJ2-1, reads KAGVTQTPRYLIKTRGQQVTLSCSPISGHRSVSWYQQTPGQGLQFLFEYFSETQRNKGNFPGRFSGRQFSNSRSEMNVSTLELGDSALYLCASSLAAGDHNEQFFGPGTRLTVL.

The rearrangement uses TRBV27 and TRBJ2-1, with D possibly being TRBD1 (6 bases). Per the germline V gene, CDR1 is MNHEY and CDR2 is SMNVEV (reference sequence). There are 15 residues in the CDR3. Trimming removed 3 bases at V and 4 bases at J, with 13 bases between. The chain's CDR3 is CASSFQGLAYNEQFF. DNA for the CDR3: TGTGCCAGCAGTTTTCAGGGGCTTGCATACAATGAGCAGTTCTTC.

V and J are TRBV2 and TRBJ1-2; possibly TRBD1 for D (6 bases). Trimming removed 8 bases at V and 0 bases at J, with 16 bases between. The germline CDR1 and CDR2 sequences are SNHLY and FYNNEI. This CDR3 region has 15 residues. CDR3 amino acids: CASPSGVQPNYGYTF. The CDR3 coding sequence is TGTGCCAGCCCATCAGGGGTGCAGCCTAACTATGGCTACACCTTC.

J is TRBJ2-1 and V is TRBV7-3; 13 bases agree with TRBD2. This CDR3 contains 15 residues. V lost 5 bases, J lost 10 bases, and 8 bases stayed unmatched. Germline lookup yields CDR1 SGHTA and CDR2 FQGTGA. CDR3 in amino acids: CASSLLAGGPREQFF. The DNA of the CDR3 is TGTGCCAGCAGCCTACTAGCGGGAGGGCCTCGAGAGCAGTTCTTC.

V is TRBV9 and J is TRBJ2-5, with TRBD2 matching over 9 bases. V lost 4 bases to trimming and J lost 5 bases; unmatched junction nucleotides: 6. Germline assignment: CDR1 SGDLS and CDR2 YYNGEE. The CDR3 runs 14 residues. The CDR3 loop is CASSPRTSVETQYF. In DNA, the CDR3 is TGTGCCAGCAGCCCCCGGACTAGCGTGGAGACCCAGTACTTC.

The V call is TRBV30, the J call TRBJ2-7; 9 bases fit TRBD2. Germline CDR1 GTSNPN, CDR2 SVGIG (reference sequence). This CDR3 comprises 14 residues. V lost 0 bases to trimming and J lost 7 bases; unmatched junction nucleotides: 7. Here the CDR3 DNA reads TGTGCCTGGAGTGTGGTAGCGGGGGTGTCGGAGCAGTACTTC. Its protein is CAWSVVAGVSEQYF. Based on the CDR3 plus reference TRBV30 and TRBJ2-7, the full variable domain is SQTIHQWPATLVQPVGSPLSLECTVEGTSNPNLYWYRQAAGRGLQLLFYSVGIGQISSEVPQNLSASRPQDRQFILSSKKLLLSDSGFYLCAWSVVAGVSEQYFGPGTRLTVT.

The chain links TRBV27 to TRBJ2-3, with D unresolved. Per the germline V gene, CDR1 is MNHEY and CDR2 is SMNVEV (reference sequence). The CDR3 is 13 amino acids. Between the trimmed V and J ends, which lost 3 bases and 1 base, there was a span of 5 bases. The CDR3 is CASSLYRTDTQYF. CDR3 nucleotide sequence: TGTGCCAGCAGTTTGTACCGCACAGATACGCAGTATTTT.